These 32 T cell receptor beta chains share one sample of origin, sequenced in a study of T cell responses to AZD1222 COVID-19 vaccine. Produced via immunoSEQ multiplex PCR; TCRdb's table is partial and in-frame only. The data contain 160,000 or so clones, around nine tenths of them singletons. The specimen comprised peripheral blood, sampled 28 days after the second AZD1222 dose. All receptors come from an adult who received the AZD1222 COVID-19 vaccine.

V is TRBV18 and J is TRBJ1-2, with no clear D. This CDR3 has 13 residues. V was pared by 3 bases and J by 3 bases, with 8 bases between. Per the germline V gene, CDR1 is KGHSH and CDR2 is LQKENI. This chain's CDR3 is CASSPPLHYGYTF. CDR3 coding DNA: TGTGCCAGCTCACCTCCGTTACACTATGGCTACACCTTC.

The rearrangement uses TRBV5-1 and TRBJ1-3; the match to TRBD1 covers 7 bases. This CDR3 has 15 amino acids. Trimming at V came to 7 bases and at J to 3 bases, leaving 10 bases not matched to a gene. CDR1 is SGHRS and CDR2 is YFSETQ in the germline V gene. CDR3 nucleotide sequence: TGCGCCAGCGCACCAGAACAGGGGTATGGAAACACCATATATTTT. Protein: CASAPEQGYGNTIYF.

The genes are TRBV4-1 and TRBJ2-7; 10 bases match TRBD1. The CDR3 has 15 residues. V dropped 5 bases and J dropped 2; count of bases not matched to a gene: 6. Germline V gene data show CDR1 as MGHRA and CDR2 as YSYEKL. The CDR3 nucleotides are TGCGCCAGCAGCGACCCGGGACAGGGGACCTACGAGCAGTACTTC. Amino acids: CASSDPGQGTYEQYF.

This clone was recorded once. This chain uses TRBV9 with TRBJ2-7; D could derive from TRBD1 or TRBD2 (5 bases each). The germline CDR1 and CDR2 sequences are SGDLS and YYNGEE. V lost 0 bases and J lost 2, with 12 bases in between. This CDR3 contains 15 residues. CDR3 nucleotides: TGTGCCAGCAGCGTAGAGCAGGGACCCCCCTACGAGCAGTACTTC. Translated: CASSVEQGPPYEQYF.

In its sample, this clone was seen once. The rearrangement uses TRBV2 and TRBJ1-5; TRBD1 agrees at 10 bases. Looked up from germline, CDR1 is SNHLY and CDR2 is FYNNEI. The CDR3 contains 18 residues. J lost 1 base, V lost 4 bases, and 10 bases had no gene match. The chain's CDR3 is CASSGDRGKGGSNQPQHF. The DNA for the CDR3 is TGTGCCAGCAGTGGGGACAGGGGAAAAGGGGGGAGCAATCAGCCCCAGCATTTT.

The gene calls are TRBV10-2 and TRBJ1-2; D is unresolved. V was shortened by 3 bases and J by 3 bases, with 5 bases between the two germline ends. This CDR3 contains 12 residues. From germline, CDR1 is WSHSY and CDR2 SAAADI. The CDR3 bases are TGCGCCAGCAGTGAATCCCACTATGGCTACACCTTC. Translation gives CASSESHYGYTF.

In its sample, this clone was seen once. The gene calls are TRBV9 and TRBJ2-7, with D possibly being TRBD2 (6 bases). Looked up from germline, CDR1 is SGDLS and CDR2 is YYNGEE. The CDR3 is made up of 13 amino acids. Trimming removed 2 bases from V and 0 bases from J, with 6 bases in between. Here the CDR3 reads CASSVGSSYEQYF. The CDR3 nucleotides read TGTGCCAGCAGCGTCGGGAGCTCCTACGAGCAGTACTTC.

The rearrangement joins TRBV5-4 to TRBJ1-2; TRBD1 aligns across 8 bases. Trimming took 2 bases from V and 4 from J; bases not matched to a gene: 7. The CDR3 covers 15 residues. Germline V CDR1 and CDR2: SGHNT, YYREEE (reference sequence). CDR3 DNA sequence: TGTGCCAGCAGCTTCGGACAGGGCTTTTCCTATGGCTACACCTTC. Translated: CASSFGQGFSYGYTF.

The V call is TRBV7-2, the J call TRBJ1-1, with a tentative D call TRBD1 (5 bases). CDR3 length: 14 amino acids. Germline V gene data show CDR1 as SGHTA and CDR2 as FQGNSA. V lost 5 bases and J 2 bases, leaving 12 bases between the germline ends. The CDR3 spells CASSVDTLNTEAFF. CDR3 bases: TGTGCCAGCAGCGTGGACACCCTCAACACTGAAGCTTTCTTT. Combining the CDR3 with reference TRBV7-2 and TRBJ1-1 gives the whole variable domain GAGVSQSPSNKVTEKGKDVELRCDPISGHTALYWYRQSLGQGLEFLIYFQGNSAPDKSGLPSDRFSAERTGGSVSTLTIQRTQQEDSAVYLCASSVDTLNTEAFFGQGTRLTVV.

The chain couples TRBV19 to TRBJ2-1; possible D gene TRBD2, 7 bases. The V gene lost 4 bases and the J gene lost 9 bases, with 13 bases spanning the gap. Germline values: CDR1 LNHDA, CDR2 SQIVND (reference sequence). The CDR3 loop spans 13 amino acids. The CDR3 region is CASSSTGRGEQFF. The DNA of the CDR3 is TGTGCCAGTAGTAGTACAGGGAGGGGTGAGCAGTTCTTC.

CDR3 protein: CASQSSGANVLTF. CDR3 coding DNA: TGCGCCAGCCAATCCTCTGGGGCCAACGTCCTGACTTTC. V gene TRBV5-1 combines with J gene TRBJ2-6; unclear D gene. The CDR3 has 13 amino acids. V shed 7 bases and J shed 0 bases, with 5 bases lying between them. The V gene's germline CDR1 is SGHRS and CDR2 YFSETQ.

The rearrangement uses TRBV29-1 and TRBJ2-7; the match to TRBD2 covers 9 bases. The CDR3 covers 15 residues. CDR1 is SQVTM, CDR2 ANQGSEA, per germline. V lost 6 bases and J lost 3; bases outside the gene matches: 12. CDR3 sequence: CSVDLPGAGGYEQYF. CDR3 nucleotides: TGCAGCGTGGATTTACCGGGAGCGGGAGGCTACGAGCAGTACTTC.

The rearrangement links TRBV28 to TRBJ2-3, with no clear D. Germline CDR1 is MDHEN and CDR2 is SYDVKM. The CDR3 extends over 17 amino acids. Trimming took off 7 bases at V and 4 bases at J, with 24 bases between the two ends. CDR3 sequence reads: CASTPLDGSPSADTQYF. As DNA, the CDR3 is TGTGCCAGCACTCCACTCGACGGCAGTCCTTCGGCAGATACGCAGTATTTT. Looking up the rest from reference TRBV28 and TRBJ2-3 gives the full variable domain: DVKVTQSSRYLVKRTGEKVFLECVQDMDHENMFWYRQDPGLGLRLIYFSYDVKMKEKGDIPEGYSVSREKKERFSLILESASTNQTSMYLCASTPLDGSPSADTQYFGPGTRLTVL.

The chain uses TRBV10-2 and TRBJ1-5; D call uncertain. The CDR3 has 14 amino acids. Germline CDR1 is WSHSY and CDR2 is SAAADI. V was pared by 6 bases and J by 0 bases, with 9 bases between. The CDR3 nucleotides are TGCGCCAGCAGCCCTACAGATAGCAATCAGCCCCAGCATTTT. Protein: CASSPTDSNQPQHF.

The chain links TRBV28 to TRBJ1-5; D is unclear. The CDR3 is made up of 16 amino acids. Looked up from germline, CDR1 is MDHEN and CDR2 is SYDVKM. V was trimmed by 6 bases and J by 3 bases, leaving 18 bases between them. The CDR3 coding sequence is TGTGCCAGCAGCCCTACCCGACAAGGCTACAATCAGCCCCAGCATTTT. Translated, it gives CASSPTRQGYNQPQHF.

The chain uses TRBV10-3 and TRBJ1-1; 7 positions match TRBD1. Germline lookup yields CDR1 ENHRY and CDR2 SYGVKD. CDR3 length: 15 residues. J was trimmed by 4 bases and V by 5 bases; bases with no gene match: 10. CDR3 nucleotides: TGTGCCATCAGTCCCTTTGAGGGGGCGCGCACTGAAGCTTTCTTT. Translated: CAISPFEGARTEAFF.

This CDR3 is CASSQGPTWSDQPQHF. The CDR3 region has the DNA TGTGCCAGCAGCCAAGGCCCCACGTGGTCGGATCAGCCCCAGCATTTT. The J gene is TRBJ1-5, the V gene TRBV3-1 (or the pseudogene TRBV3-2); no reliable D call. This CDR3 spans 16 amino acids. Trimming took 1 base from V and 5 from J, leaving 15 bases between them. CDR1 and CDR2 from the germline V gene are LGHDT and YNNKEL (reference sequence).

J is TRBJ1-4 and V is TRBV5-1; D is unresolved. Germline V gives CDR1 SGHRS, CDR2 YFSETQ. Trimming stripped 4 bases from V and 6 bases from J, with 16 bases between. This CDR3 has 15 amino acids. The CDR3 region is CASSPIPRADEKLFF. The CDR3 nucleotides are TGCGCCAGCAGCCCCATCCCTCGAGCGGATGAAAAACTGTTTTTT.

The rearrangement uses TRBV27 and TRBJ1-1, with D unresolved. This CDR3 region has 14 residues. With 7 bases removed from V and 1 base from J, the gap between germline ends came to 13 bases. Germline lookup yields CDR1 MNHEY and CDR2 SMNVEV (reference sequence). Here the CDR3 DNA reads TGTGCCAGCACGGAAGGGAGGTCGAACACTGAAGCTTTCTTT. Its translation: CASTEGRSNTEAFF.

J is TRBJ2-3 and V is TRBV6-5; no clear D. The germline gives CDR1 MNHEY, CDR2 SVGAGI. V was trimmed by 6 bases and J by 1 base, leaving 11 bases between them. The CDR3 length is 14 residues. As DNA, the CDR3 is TGTGCCAGCAGCGGACGGCAGGGCACAGATACGCAGTATTTT. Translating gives CASSGRQGTDTQYF.

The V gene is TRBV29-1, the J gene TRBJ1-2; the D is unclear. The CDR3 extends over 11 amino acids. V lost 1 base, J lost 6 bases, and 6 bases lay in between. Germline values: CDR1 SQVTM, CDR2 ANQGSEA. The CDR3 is CSVEVRDGYTF. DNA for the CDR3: TGCAGCGTTGAAGTCAGAGATGGCTACACCTTC. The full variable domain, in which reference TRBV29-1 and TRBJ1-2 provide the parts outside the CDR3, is SAVISQKPSRDICQRGTSLTIQCQVDSQVTMMFWYRQQPGQSLTLIATANQGSEATYESGFVIDKFPISRPNLTFSTLTVSNMSPEDSSIYLCSVEVRDGYTFGSGTRLTVV.

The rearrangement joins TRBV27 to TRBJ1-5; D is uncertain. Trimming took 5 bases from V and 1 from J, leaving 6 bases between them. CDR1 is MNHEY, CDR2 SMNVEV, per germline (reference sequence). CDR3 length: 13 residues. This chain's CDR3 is CASSKLSNQPQHF. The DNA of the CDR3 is TGTGCCAGCAGTAAACTAAGCAATCAGCCCCAGCATTTT.

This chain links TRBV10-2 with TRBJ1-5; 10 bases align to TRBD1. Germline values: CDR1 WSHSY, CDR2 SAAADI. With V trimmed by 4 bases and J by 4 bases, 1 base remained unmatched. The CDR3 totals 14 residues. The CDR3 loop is CASSGDRGNQPQHF. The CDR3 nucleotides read TGCGCCAGCAGTGGGGACAGGGGTAATCAGCCCCAGCATTTT.

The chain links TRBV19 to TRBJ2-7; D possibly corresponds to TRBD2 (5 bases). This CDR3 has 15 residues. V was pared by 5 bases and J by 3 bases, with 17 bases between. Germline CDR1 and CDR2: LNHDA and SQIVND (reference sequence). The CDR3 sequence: CASSPVVGVHYEQYF. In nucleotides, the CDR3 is TGTGCCAGTAGTCCCGTTGTCGGGGTTCACTACGAGCAGTACTTC.

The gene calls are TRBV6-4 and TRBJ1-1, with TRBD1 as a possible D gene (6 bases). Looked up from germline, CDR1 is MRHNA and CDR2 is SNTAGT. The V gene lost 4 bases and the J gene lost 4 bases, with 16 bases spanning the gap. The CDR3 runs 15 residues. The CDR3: CASSVSRGVSTEAFF. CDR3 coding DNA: TGTGCCAGCAGTGTCTCCAGGGGAGTGAGCACTGAAGCTTTCTTT.

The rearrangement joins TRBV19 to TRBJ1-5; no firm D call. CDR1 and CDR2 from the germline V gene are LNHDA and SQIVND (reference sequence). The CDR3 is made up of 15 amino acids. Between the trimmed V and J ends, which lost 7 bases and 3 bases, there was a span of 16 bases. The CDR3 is CASTRRREVNQPQHF. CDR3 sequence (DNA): TGTGCCAGTACCCGGAGGAGGGAGGTCAATCAGCCCCAGCATTTT. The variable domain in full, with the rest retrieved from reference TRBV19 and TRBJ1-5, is DGGITQSPKYLFRKEGQNVTLSCEQNLNHDAMYWYRQDPGQGLRLIYYSQIVNDFQKGDIAEGYSVSREKKESFPLTVTSAQKNPTAFYLCASTRRREVNQPQHFGDGTRLSIL.

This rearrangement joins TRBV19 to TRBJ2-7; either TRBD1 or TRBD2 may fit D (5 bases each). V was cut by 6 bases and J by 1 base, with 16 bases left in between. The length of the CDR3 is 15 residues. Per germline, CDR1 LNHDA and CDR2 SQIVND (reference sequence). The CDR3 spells CASSLGATVSYEQYF. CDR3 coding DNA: TGTGCCAGTAGCCTCGGGGCCACGGTATCCTACGAGCAGTACTTC.

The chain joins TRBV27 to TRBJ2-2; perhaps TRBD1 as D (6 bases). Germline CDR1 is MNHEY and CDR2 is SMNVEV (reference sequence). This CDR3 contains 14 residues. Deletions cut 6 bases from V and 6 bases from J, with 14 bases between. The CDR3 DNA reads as TGTGCCAGCAGATCAATACAGGGAGCCGGGGAGCTGTTTTTT. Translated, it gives CASRSIQGAGELFF.

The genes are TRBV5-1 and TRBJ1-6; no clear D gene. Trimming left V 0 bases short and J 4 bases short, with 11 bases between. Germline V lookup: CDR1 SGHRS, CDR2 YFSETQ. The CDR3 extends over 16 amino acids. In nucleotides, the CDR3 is TGCGCCAGCAGCTTGGTGGGAGGTCGGTATAATTCACCCCTCCACTTT. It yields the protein CASSLVGGRYNSPLHF.

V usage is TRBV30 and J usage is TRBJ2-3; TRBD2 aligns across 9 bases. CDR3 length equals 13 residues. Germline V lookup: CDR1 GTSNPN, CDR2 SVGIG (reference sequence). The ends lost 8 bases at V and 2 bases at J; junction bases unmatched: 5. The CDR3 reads CARGGGATDTQYF. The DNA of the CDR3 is TGTGCCCGTGGCGGGGGGGCCACAGATACGCAGTATTTT. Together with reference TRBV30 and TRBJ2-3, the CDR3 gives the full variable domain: SQTIHQWPATLVQPVGSPLSLECTVEGTSNPNLYWYRQAAGRGLQLLFYSVGIGQISSEVPQNLSASRPQDRQFILSSKKLLLSDSGFYLCARGGGATDTQYFGPGTRLTVL.

The CDR3 reads CASKENGNQPQHF. CDR3 DNA sequence: TGTGCCAGCAAAGAGAACGGCAATCAGCCCCAGCATTTT. The chain couples TRBV27 to TRBJ1-5; D is unresolved. Deletions cut 7 bases from V and 2 bases from J, with 9 bases between. Germline V gene lookup returns CDR1 MNHEY and CDR2 SMNVEV (reference sequence). The CDR3 has 13 residues.

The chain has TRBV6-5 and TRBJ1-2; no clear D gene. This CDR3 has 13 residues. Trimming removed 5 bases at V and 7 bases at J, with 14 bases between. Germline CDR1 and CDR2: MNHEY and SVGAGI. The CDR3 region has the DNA TGTGCCAGCAGTCGAGACCTACCCGCTGGCTACACCTTC. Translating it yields CASSRDLPAGYTF.